This entry lists 16 T cell receptor beta chains sequenced from one sample in a study of shared clonotypes between healthy human individuals. Clones were sequenced by immunoSEQ multiplex PCR, and TCRdb holds only the in-frame ones, with some missing. The sample has about 680,000 clones; approximately 73% are singletons. The source material was memory CD4+ T cells sorted from blood. Subset specified: CD45RA-negative fraction. These receptors were taken from a woman between 25 and 40 years old in good health.

The chain employs TRBV29-1 and TRBJ2-7, with D possibly matching TRBD1 (6 bases). The CDR3 has 14 amino acids. The germline CDR1 and CDR2 sequences are SQVTM and ANQGSEA. Trimming took off 7 bases at V and 1 base at J, with 17 bases between the two ends. The DNA of the CDR3 is TGCAGCGCCCGTAGGTCAGGGGAATCCTACGAGCAGTACTTC. Translating gives CSARRSGESYEQYF.

This chain uses TRBV6-5 with TRBJ2-7; D possibly corresponds to TRBD1 (5 bases). The CDR3 totals 12 residues. The V and J ends lost 6 bases and 6 bases respectively, with 12 bases between them. Germline V gene data show CDR1 as MNHEY and CDR2 as SVGAGI. The CDR3 here is CASSVTGSEQYF. The DNA of the CDR3 is TGTGCCAGCAGCGTAACAGGTTCCGAGCAGTACTTC.

The gene calls are TRBV6-5 and TRBJ2-7, with TRBD1 matching over 8 bases. Germline CDR1 MNHEY, CDR2 SVGAGI. V lost 0 bases to trimming and J lost 2 bases; unmatched junction nucleotides: 6. The CDR3 sequence is 16 residues long. The CDR3 DNA reads TGTGCCAGCAGTTACTCTATCAGGGGGCTGACCTACGAGCAGTACTTC. Translating gives CASSYSIRGLTYEQYF.

The CDR3, as DNA: TGCGCCAGCAGCTTGTGGGAGAGGGCAGATACGCAGTATTTT. The encoded protein is CASSLWERADTQYF. The V call is TRBV5-1, the J call TRBJ2-3, with D possibly TRBD2 on 5 matching bases. The CDR3 runs 14 residues. The ends were cut back, 1 base at V and 4 bases at J, with 10 bases in the middle. Germline V gene data show CDR1 as SGHRS and CDR2 as YFSETQ.

The chain is built from TRBV25-1 and TRBJ2-7, with 7 nucleotides matching TRBD2. The CDR3 extends over 15 amino acids. Germline V gene lookup returns CDR1 MGHDK and CDR2 SYGVNS. With 6 bases clipped from V and 0 bases from J, the junction kept 8 bases outside the gene matches. The CDR3, as DNA: TGTGCCAGCAGCCCAACGTCGGGGGGCTCCTACGAGCAGTACTTC. As protein: CASSPTSGGSYEQYF.

This clone was detected once. Different DNA sequences within this sample yield the same CDR3. The chain carries TRBV14 and TRBJ2-7, with D hard to call. The CDR3 is 12 residues long. The V end was cut by 2 bases, the J end by 5 bases, with 7 bases between. Germline CDR1 is SGHDN and CDR2 is FVKESK. CDR3 DNA: TGTGCCAGCAGCCAAAACTCAGACGAGCAGTACTTC. This encodes CASSQNSDEQYF.

This clone occurred many times. This rearrangement joins TRBV27 to TRBJ2-3; either TRBD1 or TRBD2 may supply D (5 bases each). The germline V gene has CDR1 MNHEY and CDR2 SMNVEV (reference sequence). Trimming pared 5 bases from V and 0 bases from J, leaving 15 bases between. CDR3 length equals 16 residues. The CDR3: CASSPKGRGSTDTQYF. The CDR3 DNA sequence: TGTGCCAGCAGTCCGAAGGGGCGAGGGAGCACAGATACGCAGTATTTT.

The chain carries TRBV11-3 and TRBJ2-2; the D is unclear. CDR1 SGHNT and CDR2 YENEEA come from the germline V gene. Trimming stripped 5 bases from V and 4 bases from J, with 11 bases between. CDR3 size: 14 residues. The CDR3 spells CASSPKVGTGELFF. For the CDR3, the DNA is TGTGCCAGCAGCCCCAAGGTTGGCACCGGGGAGCTGTTTTTT. Full variable domain (rest looked up from reference TRBV11-3 and TRBJ2-2): EAGVVQSPRYKIIEKKQPVAFWCNPISGHNTLYWYLQNLGQGPELLIRYENEEAVDDSQLPKDRFSAERLKGVDSTLKIQPAELGDSAVYLCASSPKVGTGELFFGEGSRLTVL.

This clone was detected only a few times. The gene calls are TRBV10-3 and TRBJ2-5; 8 nucleotides align to TRBD1. The CDR3 has 14 residues. Trimming removed 3 bases from V and 5 bases from J; junction bases left unmatched: 5. The germline CDR1 and CDR2 sequences are ENHRY and SYGVKD. CDR3 in amino acids: CAISDRTGRETQYF. In nucleotides, the CDR3 is TGTGCCATCAGTGACAGGACAGGGCGGGAGACCCAGTACTTC.

Only a few counts were recorded for this clone. The V and J genes are TRBV5-1 and TRBJ2-3, with D perhaps given as TRBD1 or TRBD2 (5 bases each). This CDR3 comprises 16 residues. Germline V gives CDR1 SGHRS, CDR2 YFSETQ. Trimming stripped 4 bases from V and 4 bases from J, with 19 bases between. CDR3 sequence reads: CASSPGDRDRSDTQYF. CDR3 bases: TGCGCCAGCAGCCCCGGGGACCGTGATCGGTCAGATACGCAGTATTTT.

This chain links TRBV30 with TRBJ2-7; possible D gene TRBD2, 5 bases. Germline-derived CDR1 and CDR2 are GTSNPN and SVGIG (reference sequence). The CDR3 sequence is 12 residues long. Trimming left V 0 bases short and J 4 bases short, with 7 bases between. CDR3 DNA: TGTGCCTGGAGTGTACGCGGGTACGAGCAGTACTTC. Translating it yields CAWSVRGYEQYF.

This clone appeared once. The rearrangement uses TRBV4-1 and TRBJ1-5, with 7 bases identical to TRBD1. The CDR3 runs 15 residues. V trimming: 2 bases; J trimming: 4 bases; junction bases outside the gene matches: 5. CDR1 and CDR2 (germline): MGHRA, YSYEKL. The CDR3 DNA follows: TGCGCCAGCAGCCAACCGGACAGGCCAAATCAGCCCCAGCATTTT. Translated, it gives CASSQPDRPNQPQHF.

Turning to this clone: Other DNA sequences in the sample encode the same CDR3. This chain connects TRBV28 to TRBJ2-7; D not resolved. This CDR3 has 12 residues. The germline V and J ends were trimmed by 2 bases and 3 bases, with 5 bases remaining between them. The V gene's germline CDR1 is MDHEN and CDR2 SYDVKM. CDR3 DNA: TGTGCCAGCAGTTTAACGGACTACGAGCAGTACTTC. Protein: CASSLTDYEQYF. Filled out from reference TRBV28 and TRBJ2-7, the complete variable domain reads DVKVTQSSRYLVKRTGEKVFLECVQDMDHENMFWYRQDPGLGLRLIYFSYDVKMKEKGDIPEGYSVSREKKERFSLILESASTNQTSMYLCASSLTDYEQYFGPGTRLTVT.

The chain has TRBV2 and TRBJ2-7; TRBD1 agrees at 10 bases. V was clipped by 4 bases and J by 10 bases; unmatched bases: 10. Germline values: CDR1 SNHLY, CDR2 FYNNEI. The CDR3 totals 14 residues. CDR3 nucleotide sequence: TGTGCCAGCAGTGCTACGACAGGGGGCGCATATCAGTACTTC. This translates into CASSATTGGAYQYF.

V and J are TRBV5-1 and TRBJ2-5, with D tentatively TRBD2 (5 bases). The DNA end is more similar to TRBJ2-7, so the J call may be wrong. The germline CDR1 and CDR2 sequences are SGHRS and YFSETQ. This CDR3 region has 13 residues. CDR3 sequence: CASSLVSGYEQYF. The CDR3 DNA sequence: TGCGCCAGCAGCTTGGTTTCGGGGTACGAGCAGTACTTC.

The gene calls are TRBV5-1 and TRBJ2-7; TRBD1 agrees at 8 bases. Per the germline V gene, CDR1 is SGHRS and CDR2 is YFSETQ. The CDR3 extends over 14 amino acids. Unmatched junction bases numbered 6, after V lost 4 bases and J lost 3 bases. CDR3 loop: CASSPAGGIYEQYF. As DNA, the CDR3 is TGCGCCAGCAGCCCCGCAGGGGGCATCTACGAGCAGTACTTC.